A selection of T cell receptor beta chains follows, all from one sample in a study. MiXCR, applied by TCRdb to the RT-PCR reads, yields one record per CDR3 protein. The sample consists of about 700,000 distinct CDR3 sequences, more than 13% of them appearing once. What was sequenced was memory CD4+ T cells from blood. The receptors originated from a female donor in good health, serving as a healthy control. CDR3s include the opening cysteine and the closing phenylalanine or tryptophan. D genes are given only for firm matches. Size is omitted from some rows. Given values are once, few, many or a class for expanded clones.

V gene	J gene	D gene	clone size	CDR3 protein	CDR3 DNA
TRBV20-1	TRBJ2-1	.	.	CSARDPVRLITGQFF	TGCAGTGCTAGAGATCCAGTCAGGTTAATCACGGGGCAGTTCTTC
TRBV2	TRBJ1-2	TRBD1	.	CASSRTGEGGYTF	TGTGCCAGCAGTCGTACAGGGGAAGGTGGCTACACCTTC
TRBV5-5	TRBJ2-1	TRBD2	many	CASSLRGGGAAEQFF	TGTGCCAGCAGCTTGAGGGGCGGGGGGGCCGCTGAGCAGTTCTTC
TRBV12-3/TRBV12-4	TRBJ1-4	.	few	CASSTGSEKLFF	TGTGCCAGCAGCACAGGGTCGGAAAAACTGTTTTTT
TRBV14	TRBJ2-1	.	.	CASSEQLGYNEQFF	TGTGCCAGCAGCGAACAGTTGGGTTACAATGAGCAGTTCTTC
TRBV7-2	TRBJ1-1	TRBD1	.	CASSLAQGVANTEAFF	TGTGCCAGCAGCTTAGCGCAGGGGGTCGCGAACACTGAAGCTTTCTTT
TRBV28	TRBJ2-1	.	.	CASSLQPVGYNEQFF	TGTGCCAGCAGTTTACAACCTGTAGGGTACAATGAGCAGTTCTTC
TRBV12-3/TRBV12-4	TRBJ1-4	.	.	CASSMAANNEKLFF	TGTGCCAGCAGTATGGCCGCCAACAATGAAAAACTGTTTTTT
TRBV20-1	TRBJ2-7	TRBD1	.	CSARDRDRASGEQYF	TGCAGTGCTAGAGACCGGGACAGGGCTTCTGGGGAGCAGTACTTC
TRBV6-5	TRBJ2-1	TRBD2	many	CASKTGTSGYNEQFF	TGTGCCAGCAAGACCGGGACTAGCGGATACAATGAGCAGTTCTTC
TRBV4-2	TRBJ1-2	TRBD1	.	CASSQALDRGRSYGYTF	TGTGCCAGCAGCCAAGCGCTTGACAGGGGTCGGAGCTATGGCTACACCTTC
TRBV20-1	TRBJ2-1	.	few	CSAKKQGYNEQFF	TGCAGTGCTAAGAAACAGGGTTACAATGAGCAGTTCTTC
TRBV7-2	TRBJ2-1	.	few	CASSLTHTYNEQFF	TGTGCCAGCAGCTTAACACATACCTACAATGAGCAGTTCTTC
TRBV7-2	TRBJ2-7	TRBD2	.	CASSLTSGSFEQYF	TGTGCCAGCAGTCTGACTAGCGGGAGTTTTGAGCAGTACTTC
TRBV11-2	TRBJ1-6	.	few	CASSRNGEGSHSPLHF	TGTGCCAGCAGCCGAAACGGGGAGGGGAGTCACTCACCCCTCCACTTT
TRBV5-5	TRBJ1-2	.	.	CASSPRQELRYTF	TGTGCCAGCAGCCCCCGACAGGAGTTGCGCTACACCTTC
TRBV20-1	TRBJ2-1	.	many	CSARSLGSDNEQFF	TGCAGTGCTAGATCACTGGGGAGCGACAATGAGCAGTTCTTC
TRBV11-2	TRBJ1-2	TRBD1	.	CASSEGTGGVAANYGYTF	TGTGCCAGCAGCGAGGGGACAGGGGGGGTGGCGGCTAACTATGGCTACACCTTC
TRBV29-1	TRBJ2-1	.	few	CSVTGWDSSYNEQFF	TGCAGCGTAACAGGGTGGGATAGCTCCTACAATGAGCAGTTCTTC
TRBV20-1	TRBJ2-3	.	many	CSARVNADTQYF	TGCAGTGCTAGAGTTAACGCAGATACGCAGTATTTT
TRBV29-1	TRBJ2-5	TRBD1	.	CSVDLGRGKETQYF	TGCAGCGTTGATTTGGGCAGGGGGAAAGAGACCCAGTACTTC
TRBV2	TRBJ2-4	.	few	CASGREAKNIQYF	TGTGCCAGCGGCAGGGAAGCCAAAAACATTCAGTACTTC
TRBV6-4	TRBJ2-7	TRBD2	.	CASSDSMSSGSSYEQYF	TGTGCCAGCAGTGACTCTATGTCCAGCGGGAGCTCCTACGAGCAGTACTTC
TRBV19	TRBJ2-1	.	few	CASSIDHTIGEQFF	TGTGCCAGTAGTATAGATCACACTATTGGGGAGCAGTTCTTC
TRBV9	TRBJ2-7	TRBD2	few	CASSVDPAGGEQYF	TGTGCCAGCAGCGTAGACCCAGCGGGAGGCGAGCAGTACTTC
TRBV5-1	TRBJ2-7	.	.	CASSPVGGFNEQYF	TGCGCCAGCAGCCCGGTCGGGGGATTCAACGAGCAGTACTTC
TRBV12-3/TRBV12-4	TRBJ1-3	.	.	CASSLALWVAGNTIYF	TGTGCCAGCAGTTTAGCTCTGTGGGTGGCTGGAAACACCATATATTTT
TRBV20-1	TRBJ2-7	.	many	CSAPDLSYEQYF	TGCAGTGCTCCGGACCTCTCCTACGAGCAGTACTTC
TRBV20-1	TRBJ1-1	.	.	CSASRVRVNTEAFF	TGCAGTGCTAGTCGGGTCAGGGTGAACACTGAAGCTTTCTTT
TRBV12-3/TRBV12-4	TRBJ1-4	.	.	CASSPTGQGYEKLFF	TGTGCCAGCAGCCCTACCGGGCAGGGTTATGAAAAACTGTTTTTT
TRBV5-1	TRBJ2-3	TRBD2	.	CASSWGLAGNPDTQYF	TGCGCCAGCAGCTGGGGACTAGCGGGAAACCCAGATACGCAGTATTTT
TRBV19	TRBJ2-1	TRBD2	.	CASRKQTSGVSYNEQFF	TGTGCCAGTAGGAAACAGACTAGCGGGGTCTCCTACAATGAGCAGTTCTTC
TRBV7-6	TRBJ2-7	.	few	CASCTYPNEQYF	TGTGCCAGCTGCACGTATCCCAACGAGCAGTACTTC
TRBV18	TRBJ2-6	.	.	CASSPAQPGANVLTF	TGTGCCAGCTCACCAGCCCAACCTGGGGCCAACGTCCTGACTTTC
TRBV12-3/TRBV12-4	TRBJ1-5	.	few	CASSYTGTENNQPQHF	TGTGCCAGCAGTTACACCGGGACGGAAAATAATCAGCCCCAGCATTTT
TRBV27	TRBJ1-1	.	many	CASSTTMGTEAFF	TGTGCCAGCAGTACAACTATGGGCACTGAAGCTTTCTTT
TRBV11-2	TRBJ2-5	.	few	CASSLDPSSLETQYF	TGTGCCAGCAGCTTAGATCCGAGCTCCTTAGAGACCCAGTACTTC
TRBV11-2	TRBJ2-7	.	.	CASSLDLWGYEQYF	TGTGCCAGCAGCTTAGATTTATGGGGCTACGAGCAGTACTTC
TRBV10-3	TRBJ2-5	.	many	CAISDGRAQETQYF	TGTGCCATCAGTGATGGGCGGGCTCAAGAGACCCAGTACTTC
TRBV7-2	TRBJ1-1	.	.	CASSHSQANTEAFF	TGTGCCAGTTCCCATTCTCAGGCGAACACTGAAGCTTTCTTT
TRBV2	TRBJ2-7	TRBD1	few	CASSEGGGVYEQYF	TGTGCCAGCAGTGAAGGAGGGGGCGTATACGAGCAGTACTTC